Presented here are 15 T cell receptor beta chains from one specimen sequenced in a study of blood T cell repertoires in COVID-19 (dated by TCRdb to 2018 to 2020). The library relied on the immunoSEQ multiplex PCR assay. Here the immuneACCESS table is served through TCRdb, limited to in-frame sequences with V and J called. Missing clones are a known gap in these copies; in checked studies unresolved V genes cover under half, and the rest lacks a known reason. This sample gives around 180,000 clones in total; about 81% of them show up just once. About an eighth of the sample belongs to the ten largest clones. Input material: peripheral blood. The receptors originated from a woman older than 75 with COVID-19, enrolled during active disease.

In nucleotides, the CDR3 is TGCGCCAGCAGCCAAGCGCTAGGACAGGGGATGGGAGGCTACACCTTC. Translation gives CASSQALGQGMGGYTF. J is TRBJ1-2 and V is TRBV4-3; 9 bases align to TRBD1. The J segment lost 8 bases and the V segment lost 1 base, leaving 11 bases of the junction unmatched. The CDR3 is 16 residues long. CDR1 and CDR2 (germline): LGHNA, YSLEER.

This clone was seen once. This sequence joins TRBV5-1 and TRBJ2-2; TRBD1 matches 9 bases. The germline V gene encodes CDR1 SGHRS and CDR2 YFSETQ. The CDR3 loop spans 14 amino acids. The V and J ends lost 2 bases and 8 bases, in that order; junction bases with no gene match: 4. The CDR3, as DNA: TGCGCCAGCAGCTTACAGGGGGCGACTGGGGAGCTGTTTTTT. Translation gives CASSLQGATGELFF.

The rearrangement joins TRBV5-1 to TRBJ2-3; 12 nucleotides align to TRBD2. Germline V gene lookup returns CDR1 SGHRS and CDR2 YFSETQ. Trimming took 4 bases from V and 0 from J; bases not matched to a gene: 6. This CDR3 is 17 amino acids long. The CDR3: CASSPGLAGSSTDTQYF. CDR3 DNA: TGCGCCAGCAGCCCGGGACTAGCGGGTTCTAGCACAGATACGCAGTATTTT.

The chain is built from TRBV2 and TRBJ1-2; 7 bases map to TRBD1. The CDR3 covers 13 residues. CDR1 SNHLY and CDR2 FYNNEI come from the germline V gene. V shed 9 bases, J shed 2 bases, and the junction held 6 bases outside the gene matches. The CDR3 reads CASQPGQNYGYTF. CDR3 DNA sequence: TGTGCCAGTCAACCGGGACAGAACTATGGCTACACCTTC.

Turning to this clone: The DNA is omitted, as the CDR3 cannot be located on it reliably, and the CDR3 follows TCRdb's listing. V and J are TRBV6-1 and TRBJ2-2; the listed D gene, TRBD1, was not tested against the DNA. The CDR3 has 14 amino acids, counting both end residues. Germline CDR1 and CDR2: MNHNS and SASEGT. Here the CDR3 reads CASSELVGTGARFF.

The chain carries TRBV2 and TRBJ1-2; D unresolved. There are 14 residues in the CDR3. The V end was cut by 3 bases, the J end by 8 bases, with 16 bases between. CDR1 is SNHLY and CDR2 is FYNNEI in the germline V gene. CDR3 loop: CASSEDSGRRGYTF. For the CDR3, the DNA is TGTGCCAGCAGTGAGGACTCCGGGAGAAGGGGCTACACCTTC.

The chain joins TRBV11-1 to TRBJ2-3, with 8 bases aligning to TRBD1. Germline assignment: CDR1 SGHAT and CDR2 FQDESV (reference sequence). This CDR3 spans 15 amino acids. J gave up 4 bases and V 5 bases, and 8 bases lay outside the gene matches. CDR3 sequence reads: CASSPDRGSPDTQYF. In DNA, the CDR3 is TGTGCCAGCAGCCCCGACAGGGGTAGTCCAGATACGCAGTATTTT.

This clone appeared a few times. The chain joins TRBV11-2 to TRBJ1-1, with 7 bases lining up with TRBD1. Per the germline V gene, CDR1 is SGHAT and CDR2 is FQNNGV. CDR3 size: 15 residues. The J segment lost 3 bases and the V segment lost 3 bases, leaving 7 bases of the junction unmatched. CDR3 sequence reads: CASSFGGQLYTEAFF. Here the CDR3 DNA reads TGTGCCAGCAGCTTTGGGGGACAGCTCTACACTGAAGCTTTCTTT.

Comment on this clone: Its ends do not fully match the called genes, so a read error is possible. This sequence joins TRBV2 and TRBJ1-2; 9 positions match TRBD1. CDR3 size: 13 residues. Germline CDR1 reads SNHLY; CDR2 reads FYNNEI. The CDR3: CASTEQGAYGYTF. The CDR3 DNA reads as TGTGCCAGCACTGAACAGGGGGCATATGGCTACACCTTC.

V gene TRBV2 combines with J gene TRBJ1-2; D is perhaps TRBD1 (6 bases). Germline-derived CDR1 and CDR2 are SNHLY and FYNNEI. CDR3 size: 13 residues. Trimming left V 4 bases short and J 2 bases short, with 8 bases between. DNA for the CDR3: TGTGCCAGCAGTGCCGGACAGAACTATGGCTACACCTTC. This translates into CASSAGQNYGYTF.

The J gene is TRBJ2-3, the V gene TRBV3-1 (or the pseudogene TRBV3-2), with TRBD2 matching 13 bases. Germline V CDR1 and CDR2: LGHDT, YNNKEL (reference sequence). The CDR3 contains 18 residues. The V segment lost 2 bases and the J segment 4 bases; nucleotides outside the gene matches: 9. In DNA, the CDR3 is TGTGCCAGCAGCCAAAATAAAAGACTAGCGGGGGGCGCAGATACGCAGTATTTT. Translated: CASSQNKRLAGGADTQYF.

This rearrangement joins TRBV7-9 to TRBJ2-1; D is uncertain. The CDR3 has 15 amino acids. Germline V gives CDR1 SEHNR, CDR2 FQNEAQ (reference sequence). V was shortened by 2 bases and J by 2 bases, with 10 bases between the two germline ends. CDR3 in amino acids: CASSLSESAYNEQFF. The DNA of the CDR3 is TGTGCCAGCAGCTTATCGGAGTCCGCCTACAATGAGCAGTTCTTC.

The chain couples TRBV7-2 to TRBJ2-5; 7 nucleotides line up with TRBD1. The CDR3 has 14 amino acids. Germline loops: CDR1 SGHTA, CDR2 FQGNSA. Losses at the gene ends were 0 bases for V and 5 bases for J; bases not matched to a gene: 3. The CDR3 DNA reads TGTGCCAGCAGCTTAGCAGGGGGCGGGGAGACCCAGTACTTC. As protein: CASSLAGGGETQYF.

V and J are TRBV28 and TRBJ1-5, with 9 bases that match TRBD1. The CDR3 length is 14 residues. V shed 6 bases, J shed 2 bases, and the junction held 2 bases outside the gene matches. The germline V gene has CDR1 MDHEN and CDR2 SYDVKM. CDR3 sequence: CASRRQGGNQPQHF. The CDR3, as DNA: TGTGCCAGCAGACGACAGGGGGGCAATCAGCCCCAGCATTTT.

This clone appeared a single time. This rearrangement joins TRBV11-2 to TRBJ2-3, with D possibly being TRBD1 (6 bases). This CDR3 region has 15 residues. CDR1 is SGHAT and CDR2 is FQNNGV in the germline V gene. V lost 6 bases, J lost 3 bases, and 16 bases lay in between. CDR3 DNA: TGTGCCAGCAGTCGTACAGGGTTTATTACAGATACGCAGTATTTT. As protein: CASSRTGFITDTQYF.